This TCR beta chain was profiled in a study of preoperative IRX-2 immunotherapy in early breast cancer. J was trimmed by 2 bases and V by 6 bases; bases with no gene match: 4. This CDR3 comprises 15 residues. Germline V gene sequence: CDR1 KGHSH, CDR2 LQKENI. The table came from immunoSEQ multiplex PCR; TCRdb's copy has only in-frame clones and leaves some out. The sample records just over 25,000 clones, approximately 78% being singletons. The treatment here: preoperative locoregional IRX-2 cytokine immunotherapy. Patients received preoperative, locoregional IRX-2 cytokine immunotherapy in a phase Ib study.

This clonotype originated in a human donor with breast cancer. The V gene is TRBV18, the J gene TRBJ2-3; 11 bases map to TRBD2. This material consisted of lymph node tissue, taken after IRX-2 immunotherapy. The CDR3 here is CASSLTSGDTDTQYF. The CDR3, as DNA: TGTGCCAGCTCGCTGACTAGCGGGGACACAGATACGCAGTATTTT.